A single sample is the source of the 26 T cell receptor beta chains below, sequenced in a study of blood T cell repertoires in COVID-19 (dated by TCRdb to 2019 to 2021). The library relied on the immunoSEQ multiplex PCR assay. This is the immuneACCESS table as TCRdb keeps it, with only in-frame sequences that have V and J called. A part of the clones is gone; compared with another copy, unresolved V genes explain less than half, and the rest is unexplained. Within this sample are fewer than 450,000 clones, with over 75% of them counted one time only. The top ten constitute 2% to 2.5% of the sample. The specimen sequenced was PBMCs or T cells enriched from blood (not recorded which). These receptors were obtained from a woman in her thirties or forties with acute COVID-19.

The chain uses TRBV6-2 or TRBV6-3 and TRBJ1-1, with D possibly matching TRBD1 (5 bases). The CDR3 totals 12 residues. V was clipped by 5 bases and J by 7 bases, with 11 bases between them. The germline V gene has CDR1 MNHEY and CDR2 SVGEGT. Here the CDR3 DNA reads TGTGCCAGCAGTGACCGACAGTTTGAAGCTTTCTTT. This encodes CASSDRQFEAFF.

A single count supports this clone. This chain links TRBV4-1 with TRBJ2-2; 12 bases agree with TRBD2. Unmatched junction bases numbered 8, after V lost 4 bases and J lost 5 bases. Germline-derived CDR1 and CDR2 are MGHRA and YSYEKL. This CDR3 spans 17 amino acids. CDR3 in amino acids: CASSRQLAGGRTGELFF. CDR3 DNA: TGCGCCAGCAGCCGTCAGCTAGCGGGGGGGCGGACCGGGGAGCTGTTTTTT.

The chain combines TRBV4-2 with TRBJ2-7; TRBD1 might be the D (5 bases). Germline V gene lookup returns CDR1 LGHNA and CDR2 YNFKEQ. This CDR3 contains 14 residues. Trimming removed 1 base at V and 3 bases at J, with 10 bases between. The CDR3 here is CASSQGLGLYEQYF. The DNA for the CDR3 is TGTGCCAGCAGCCAAGGCCTGGGGCTCTACGAGCAGTACTTC.

The CDR3 DNA reads TGCGCCAGCAGCTTGGAGAGTGACGAGCAGTACTTC. Translating gives CASSLESDEQYF. The chain employs TRBV5-1 and TRBJ2-7; D unclear. Per germline, CDR1 SGHRS and CDR2 YFSETQ. Trimming cost V 0 bases and J 5 bases, with 6 bases left between them. The CDR3 contains 12 residues.

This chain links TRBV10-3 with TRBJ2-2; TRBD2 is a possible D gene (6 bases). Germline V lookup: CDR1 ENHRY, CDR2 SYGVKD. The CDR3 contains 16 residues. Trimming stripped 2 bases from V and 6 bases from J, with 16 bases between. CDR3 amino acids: CAISERDLAWPGELFF. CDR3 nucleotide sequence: TGTGCCATCAGTGAGCGGGACTTGGCTTGGCCCGGGGAGCTGTTTTTT.

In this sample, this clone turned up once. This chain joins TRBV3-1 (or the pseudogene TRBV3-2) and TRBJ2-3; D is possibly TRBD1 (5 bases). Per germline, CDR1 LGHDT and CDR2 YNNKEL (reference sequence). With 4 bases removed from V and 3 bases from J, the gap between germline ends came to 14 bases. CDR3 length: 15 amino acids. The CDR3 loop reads CASSLRVSGTDTQYF. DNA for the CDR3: TGTGCCAGCAGCCTCAGGGTTTCGGGTACAGATACGCAGTATTTT.

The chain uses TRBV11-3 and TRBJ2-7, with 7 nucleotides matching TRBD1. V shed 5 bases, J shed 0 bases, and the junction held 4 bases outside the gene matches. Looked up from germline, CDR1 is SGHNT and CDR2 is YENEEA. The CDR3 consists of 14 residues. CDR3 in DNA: TGTGCCAGCAGCCCGACAGGGATCTCCTACGAGCAGTACTTC. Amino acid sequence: CASSPTGISYEQYF.

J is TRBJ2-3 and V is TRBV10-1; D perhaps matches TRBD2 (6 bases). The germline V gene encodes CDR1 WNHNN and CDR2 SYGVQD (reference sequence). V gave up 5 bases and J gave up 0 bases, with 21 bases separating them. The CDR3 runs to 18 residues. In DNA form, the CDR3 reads TGCGCCAGCAGTCCGACGGCCGGGACTCGCGCTAGCACAGATACGCAGTATTTT. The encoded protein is CASSPTAGTRASTDTQYF.

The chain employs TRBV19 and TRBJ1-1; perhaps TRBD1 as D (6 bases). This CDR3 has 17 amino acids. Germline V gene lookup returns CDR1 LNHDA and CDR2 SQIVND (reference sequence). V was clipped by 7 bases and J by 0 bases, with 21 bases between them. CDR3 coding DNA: TGTGCCAGTATGGGGGAAGTTAGGACAGCGATGAACACTGAAGCTTTCTTT. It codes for CASMGEVRTAMNTEAFF. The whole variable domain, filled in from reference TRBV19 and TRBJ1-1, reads DGGITQSPKYLFRKEGQNVTLSCEQNLNHDAMYWYRQDPGQGLRLIYYSQIVNDFQKGDIAEGYSVSREKKESFPLTVTSAQKNPTAFYLCASMGEVRTAMNTEAFFGQGTRLTVV.

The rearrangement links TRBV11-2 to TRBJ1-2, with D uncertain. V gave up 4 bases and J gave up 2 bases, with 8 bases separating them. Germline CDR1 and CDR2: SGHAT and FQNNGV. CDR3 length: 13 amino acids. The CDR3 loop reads CASSSETNYGYTF. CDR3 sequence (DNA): TGTGCCAGCAGCTCGGAGACCAACTATGGCTACACCTTC.

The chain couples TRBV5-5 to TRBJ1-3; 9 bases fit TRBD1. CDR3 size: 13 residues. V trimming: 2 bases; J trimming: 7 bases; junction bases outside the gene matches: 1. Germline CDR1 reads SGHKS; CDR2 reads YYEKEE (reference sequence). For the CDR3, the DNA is TGTGCCAGCAGCTTTGGGACAGGGAACACCATATATTTT. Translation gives CASSFGTGNTIYF.

Written as DNA, the CDR3 is TGCAGCGCCCGAATCGGGGGGGCCGGGGAGCTGTTTTTT. The encoded protein is CSARIGGAGELFF. The J gene is TRBJ2-2, the V gene TRBV29-1; TRBD2 matches at 8 bases. This CDR3 is built from 13 residues. Trimming at V came to 7 bases and at J to 6 bases, leaving 7 bases not matched to a gene. Germline V gene lookup returns CDR1 SQVTM and CDR2 ANQGSEA.

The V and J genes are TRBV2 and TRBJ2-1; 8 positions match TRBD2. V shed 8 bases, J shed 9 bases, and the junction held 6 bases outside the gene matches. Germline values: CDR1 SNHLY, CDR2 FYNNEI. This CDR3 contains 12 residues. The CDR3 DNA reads TGTGCCAGCGCTCCGGGACTAGTTGAGCAGTTCTTC. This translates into CASAPGLVEQFF.

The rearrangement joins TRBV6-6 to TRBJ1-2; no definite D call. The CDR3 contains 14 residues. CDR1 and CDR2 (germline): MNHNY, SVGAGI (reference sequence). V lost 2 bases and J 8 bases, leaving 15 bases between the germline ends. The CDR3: CASSYGPGVTGYTF. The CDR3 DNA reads TGTGCCAGCAGTTACGGTCCGGGAGTGACGGGCTACACCTTC.

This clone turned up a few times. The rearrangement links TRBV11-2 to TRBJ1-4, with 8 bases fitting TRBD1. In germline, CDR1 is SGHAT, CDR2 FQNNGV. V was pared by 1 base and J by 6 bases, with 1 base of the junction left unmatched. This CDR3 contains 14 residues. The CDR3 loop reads CASSLAGGYEKLFF. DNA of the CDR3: TGTGCCAGCAGCTTAGCAGGGGGCTATGAAAAACTGTTTTTT.

Here the CDR3 DNA reads TGTGCCAGCAGTCTACAGGATGGCTCCTACGAGCAGTACTTC. Its translation is CASSLQDGSYEQYF. The gene calls are TRBV28 and TRBJ2-7; maybe TRBD1 (5 bases). CDR1 is MDHEN and CDR2 is SYDVKM in the germline V gene. CDR3 size: 14 residues. Between the trimmed V and J ends, which lost 5 bases and 0 bases, there was a span of 11 bases.

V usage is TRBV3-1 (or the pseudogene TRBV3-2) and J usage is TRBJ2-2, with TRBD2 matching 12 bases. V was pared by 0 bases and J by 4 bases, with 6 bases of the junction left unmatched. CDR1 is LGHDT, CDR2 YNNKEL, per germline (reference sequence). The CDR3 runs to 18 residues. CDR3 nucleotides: TGTGCCAGCAGCCAAGATTTCTCTAGCGGGGGGGGCACCGGGGAGCTGTTTTTT. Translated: CASSQDFSSGGGTGELFF.

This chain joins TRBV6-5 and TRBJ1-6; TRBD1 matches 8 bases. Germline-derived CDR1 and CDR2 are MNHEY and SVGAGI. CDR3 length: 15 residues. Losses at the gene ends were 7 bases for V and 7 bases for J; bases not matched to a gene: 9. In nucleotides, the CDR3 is TGTGCCAGCACTAAAGACAGGGGCCGCAATTCACCCCTCCACTTT. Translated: CASTKDRGRNSPLHF.

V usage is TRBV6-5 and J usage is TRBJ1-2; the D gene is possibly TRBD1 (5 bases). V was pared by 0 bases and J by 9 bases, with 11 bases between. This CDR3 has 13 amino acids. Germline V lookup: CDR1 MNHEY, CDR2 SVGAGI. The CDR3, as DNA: TGTGCCAGCAGTTACTCGATTTGGGGCCGCTACACCTTC. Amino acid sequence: CASSYSIWGRYTF.

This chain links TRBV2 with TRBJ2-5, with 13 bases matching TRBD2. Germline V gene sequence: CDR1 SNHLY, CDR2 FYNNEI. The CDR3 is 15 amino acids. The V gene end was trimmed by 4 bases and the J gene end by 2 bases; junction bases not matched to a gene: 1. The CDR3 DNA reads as TGTGCCAGCAGTGCGGGACTAGCGGGGCAAGAGACCCAGTACTTC. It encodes CASSAGLAGQETQYF. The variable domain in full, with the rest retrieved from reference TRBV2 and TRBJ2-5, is EPEVTQTPSHQVTQMGQEVILRCVPISNHLYFYWYRQILGQKVEFLVSFYNNEISEKSEIFDDQFSVERPDGSNFTLKIRSTKLEDSAMYFCASSAGLAGQETQYFGPGTRLLVL.

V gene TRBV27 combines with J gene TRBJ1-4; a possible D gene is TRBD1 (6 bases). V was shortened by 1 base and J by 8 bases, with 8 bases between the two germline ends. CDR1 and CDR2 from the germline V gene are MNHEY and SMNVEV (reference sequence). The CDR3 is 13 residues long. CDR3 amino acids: CASSLFQGEKLFF. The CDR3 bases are TGTGCCAGCAGTTTATTCCAGGGGGAAAAACTGTTTTTT.

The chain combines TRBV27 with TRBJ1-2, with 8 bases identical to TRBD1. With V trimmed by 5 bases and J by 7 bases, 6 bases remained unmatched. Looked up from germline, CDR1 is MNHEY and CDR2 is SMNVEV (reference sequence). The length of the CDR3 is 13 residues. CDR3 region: CASSPGQGGGYTF. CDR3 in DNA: TGTGCCAGCAGTCCCGGACAGGGTGGTGGCTACACCTTC.

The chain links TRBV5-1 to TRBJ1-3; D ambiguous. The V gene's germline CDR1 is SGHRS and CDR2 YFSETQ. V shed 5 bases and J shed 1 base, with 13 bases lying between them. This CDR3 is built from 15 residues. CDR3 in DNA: TGCGCCAGCAGGCCTCGAACAGAGTCTGGAAACACCATATATTTT. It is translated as CASRPRTESGNTIYF.

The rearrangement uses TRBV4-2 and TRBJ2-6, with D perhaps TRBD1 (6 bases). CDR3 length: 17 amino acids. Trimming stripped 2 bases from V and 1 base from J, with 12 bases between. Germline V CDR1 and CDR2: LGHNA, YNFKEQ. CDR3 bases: TGTGCCAGCAGCCAACAGTCAGGGGTTTCTGGGGCCAACGTCCTGACTTTC. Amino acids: CASSQQSGVSGANVLTF.

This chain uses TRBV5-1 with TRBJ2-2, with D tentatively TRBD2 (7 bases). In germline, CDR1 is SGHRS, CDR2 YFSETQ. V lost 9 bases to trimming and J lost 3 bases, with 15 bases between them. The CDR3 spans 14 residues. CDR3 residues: CATRRGADTGELFF. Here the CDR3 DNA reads TGCGCCACCAGACGGGGGGCGGACACCGGGGAGCTGTTTTTT.

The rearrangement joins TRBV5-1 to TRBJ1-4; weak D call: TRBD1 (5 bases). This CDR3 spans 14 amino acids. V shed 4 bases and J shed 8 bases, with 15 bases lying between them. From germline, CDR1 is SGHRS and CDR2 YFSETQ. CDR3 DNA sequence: TGCGCCAGCAGCCAATTCGGGGGTTGGGAAAAACTGTTTTTT. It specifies CASSQFGGWEKLFF.